One sample yielded the 9 T cell receptor beta chains listed below, sequenced in a study of CD8 T cells in Susac syndrome. Random hexamers primed reverse transcription of roughly 0.5 to 1 ug RNA. TCRdb reanalysed the immunoSEQ multiplex PCR reads using MiXCR and keeps one entry per CDR3 protein. The sample carries about 150,000 distinct CDR3 sequences, around 95% recorded once. The source material was CD4+ T cells from PBMCs. These receptors originate from a human donor with Susac syndrome.

In this sample, this clonotype turned up a few times. The chain joins TRBV28 to TRBJ2-7; no clear D gene. V lost 2 bases and J lost 7, with 6 bases in between. This CDR3 is 11 amino acids long. From germline, CDR1 is MDHEN and CDR2 SYDVKM. CDR3 DNA: TGTGCCAGCAGTTTAATAGGGGAGCAGTACTTC. The encoded protein is CASSLIGEQYF.

The V call is TRBV29-1, the J call TRBJ2-3; 10 bases fit TRBD2. From germline, CDR1 is SQVTM and CDR2 ANQGSEA. V trimming: 8 bases; J trimming: 3 bases; junction bases outside the gene matches: 8. The CDR3 has 14 amino acids. CDR3 in amino acids: CSSRLAGVTDTQYF. The CDR3, as DNA: TGCAGCTCCCGGCTAGCGGGAGTAACAGATACGCAGTATTTT.

This clonotype was seen only a few times. This chain links TRBV11-2 with TRBJ2-2; weak D call: TRBD2 (5 bases). The CDR3 consists of 14 residues. CDR1 and CDR2 from the germline V gene are SGHAT and FQNNGV. V lost 3 bases to trimming and J lost 5 bases, with 10 bases between them. CDR3 loop: CASSFSGNTGELFF. CDR3 bases: TGTGCCAGCAGCTTTTCCGGGAATACCGGGGAGCTGTTTTTT. Based on the CDR3 plus reference TRBV11-2 and TRBJ2-2, the full variable domain is EAGVAQSPRYKIIEKRQSVAFWCNPISGHATLYWYQQILGQGPKLLIQFQNNGVVDDSQLPKDRFSAERLKGVDSTLKIQPAKLEDSAVYLCASSFSGNTGELFFGEGSRLTVL.

The J gene is TRBJ2-5, the V gene TRBV19; 8 positions match TRBD2. Germline CDR1 reads LNHDA; CDR2 reads SQIVND (reference sequence). Trimming cost V 3 bases and J 4 bases; bases outside gene matches: 7. The CDR3 is made up of 15 amino acids. As DNA, the CDR3 is TGTGCCAGTAGTATGAACGCGGGAGGAGGAGAGACCCAGTACTTC. Amino acids: CASSMNAGGGETQYF.

The V call is TRBV3-1, the J call TRBJ1-6; D uncertain. CDR1 and CDR2 from the germline V gene are LGHDT and YNNKEL (reference sequence). The CDR3 runs to 16 residues. Trimming shortened V by 0 bases and J by 10 bases, and 16 bases separated the two germline ends. This CDR3 reads CASSQEAQVVGSPLHF. Here the CDR3 DNA reads TGTGCCAGCAGCCAAGAGGCCCAGGTCGTAGGCTCACCCCTCCACTTT.

This chain links TRBV15 with TRBJ1-1; D remains ambiguous. Trimming cost V 4 bases and J 1 base, with 13 bases left between them. The CDR3 length is 15 residues. Germline CDR1 LNHNV, CDR2 YYDKDF (reference sequence). The CDR3 here is CATSIRLLRNTEAFF. CDR3 nucleotide sequence: TGTGCCACCAGCATAAGGCTACTTCGGAACACTGAAGCTTTCTTT.

In this sample, this clonotype turned up once. At one of its ends the junction is not consistent with the germline gene, which may arise from a read error. This chain joins TRBV12-3 or TRBV12-4 and TRBJ2-3; no definite D call. The CDR3 spans 12 residues. The CDR3 protein is CASSPRNADGIF. DNA for the CDR3: TGTGCCAGCAGTCCACGGAACGCCGACGGCATTTTT.

The chain links TRBV6-5 to TRBJ2-7, with 11 bases lining up with TRBD1. V gave up 10 bases and J gave up 5 bases; unmatched junction bases: 7. Germline V gene lookup returns CDR1 MNHEY and CDR2 SVGAGI. The CDR3 covers 13 residues. The CDR3 DNA sequence: TGTGCCACCCGAAGGACAGGGGGCCACGAGCAGTACTTC. It is translated as CATRRTGGHEQYF.

J is TRBJ2-5 and V is TRBV20-1; D call uncertain. With 0 bases removed from V and 2 bases from J, the gap between germline ends came to 1 base. There are 11 residues in the CDR3. CDR1 is DFQATT, CDR2 SNEGSKA, per germline (reference sequence). CDR3 sequence: CSARDQETQYF. The CDR3, as DNA: TGCAGTGCTAGAGATCAAGAGACCCAGTACTTC.